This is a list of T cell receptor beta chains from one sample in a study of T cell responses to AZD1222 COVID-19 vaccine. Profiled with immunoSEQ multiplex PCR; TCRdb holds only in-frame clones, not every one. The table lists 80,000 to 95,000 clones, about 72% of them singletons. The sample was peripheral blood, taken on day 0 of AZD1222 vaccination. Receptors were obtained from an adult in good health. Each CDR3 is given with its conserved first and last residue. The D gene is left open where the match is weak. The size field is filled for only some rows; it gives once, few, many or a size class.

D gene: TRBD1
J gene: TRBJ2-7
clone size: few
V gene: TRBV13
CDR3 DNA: TGTGCCAGCAGCTTACGGGACAGGTGGGACGAGCAGTACTTC
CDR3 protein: CASSLRDRWDEQYF

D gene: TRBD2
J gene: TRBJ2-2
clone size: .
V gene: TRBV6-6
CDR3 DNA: TGTGCCAGCAGCCCTAGCGGGGGGCGCACCGGGGAGCTGTTTTTT
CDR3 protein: CASSPSGGRTGELFF

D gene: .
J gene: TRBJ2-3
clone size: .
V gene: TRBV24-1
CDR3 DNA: TGTGCCACCAGTGGTGTTTCCGGAGGGGGCACAGATACGCAGTATTTT
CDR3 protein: CATSGVSGGGTDTQYF

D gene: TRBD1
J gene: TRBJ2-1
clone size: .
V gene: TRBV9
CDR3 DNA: TGTGCCAGCAGCGCATCGGGACAGGGGTACAATGAGCAGTTCTTC
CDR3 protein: CASSASGQGYNEQFF

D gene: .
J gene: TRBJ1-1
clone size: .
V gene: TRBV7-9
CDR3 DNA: TGTGCCAGCAGCTCCGACACGAACACTGAAGCTTTCTTT
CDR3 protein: CASSSDTNTEAFF

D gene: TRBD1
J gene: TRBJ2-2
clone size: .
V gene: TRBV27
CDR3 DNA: TGTGCCAGCAGCCGGGGACAGGGGGCTTCTGTCGGGGAGCTGTTTTTT
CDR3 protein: CASSRGQGASVGELFF

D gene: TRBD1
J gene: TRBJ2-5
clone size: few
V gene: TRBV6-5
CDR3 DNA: TGTGCCAGCAGCGCGACAGGGCAAGAGACCCAGTACTTC
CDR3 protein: CASSATGQETQYF

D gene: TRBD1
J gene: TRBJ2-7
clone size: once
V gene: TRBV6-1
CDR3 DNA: TGTGCCAGCAGTGAAGGAGAGACAGGGGGTAACGAGCAGTACTTC
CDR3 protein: CASSEGETGGNEQYF

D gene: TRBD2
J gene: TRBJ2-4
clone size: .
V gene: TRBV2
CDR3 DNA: TGTGCCAGCAGGGCGACTAGCGGGAGGGCCGGGAACATTCAGTACTTC
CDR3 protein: CASRATSGRAGNIQYF

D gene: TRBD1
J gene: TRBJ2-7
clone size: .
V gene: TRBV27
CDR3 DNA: TGTGCCAGCAGTTCCACACAGGGGACGGTTTACTTC
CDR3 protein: CASSSTQGTVYF

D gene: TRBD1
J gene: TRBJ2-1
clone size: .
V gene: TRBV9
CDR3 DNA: TGTGCCAGCACCGCCATGGCAGGGGGCCTCAATGAGCAGTTCTTC
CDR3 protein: CASTAMAGGLNEQFF

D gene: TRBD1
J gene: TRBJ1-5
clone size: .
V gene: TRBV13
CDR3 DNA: TGTGCCAGCAGCAGGGACAGGGACCAGCCCCAGCATTTT
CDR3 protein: CASSRDRDQPQHF

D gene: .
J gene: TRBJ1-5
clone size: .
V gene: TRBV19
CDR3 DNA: TGTGCCAGTAGTACAGGGGATCGTCAGCCCCAGCATTTT
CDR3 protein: CASSTGDRQPQHF

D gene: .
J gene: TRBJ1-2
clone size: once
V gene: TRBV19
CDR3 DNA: TGTGCCAGTAAAACGGACAGCTACTATGGCTACACCTTC
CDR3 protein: CASKTDSYYGYTF

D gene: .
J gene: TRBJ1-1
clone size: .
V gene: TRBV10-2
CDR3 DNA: TGCGCCAGCAGCCAACTTGAGACTGAAGCTTTCTTT
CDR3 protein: CASSQLETEAFF

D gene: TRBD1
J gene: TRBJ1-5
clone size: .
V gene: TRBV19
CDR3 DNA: TGTGCCAGTAGTACTCAGACAGGGAACAATCAGCCCCAGCATTTT
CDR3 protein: CASSTQTGNNQPQHF

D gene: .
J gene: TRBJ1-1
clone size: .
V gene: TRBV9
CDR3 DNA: TGTGCCAGCAGCGTAGGAAGGATGAACACTGAAGCTTTCTTT
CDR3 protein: CASSVGRMNTEAFF

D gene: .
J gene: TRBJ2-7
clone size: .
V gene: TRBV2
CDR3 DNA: TGTGCCAGCAGTGAAGCGGGGACGCACTACGAGCAGTACTTC
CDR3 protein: CASSEAGTHYEQYF

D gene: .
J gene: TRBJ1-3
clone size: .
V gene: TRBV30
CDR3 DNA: TGTGCCTGGAGTACTGGAAACACCATATATTTT
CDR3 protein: CAWSTGNTIYF

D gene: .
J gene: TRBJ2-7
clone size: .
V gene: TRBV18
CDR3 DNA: TGTGCCAGCTCACGTAAAGGGGACTACGAGCAGTACTTC
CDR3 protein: CASSRKGDYEQYF

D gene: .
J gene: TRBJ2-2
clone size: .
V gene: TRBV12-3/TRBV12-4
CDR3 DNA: TGTGCCAGCACCGAGAACACCGGGGAGCTGTTTTTT
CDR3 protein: CASTENTGELFF

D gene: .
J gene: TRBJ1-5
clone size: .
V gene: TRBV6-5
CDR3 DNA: TGTGCCAGCACCGAAGTAAGTAGCAATCAGCCCCAGCATTTT
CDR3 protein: CASTEVSSNQPQHF

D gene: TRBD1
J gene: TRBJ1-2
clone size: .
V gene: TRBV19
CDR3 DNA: TGTGCCAGCAGACAGGGAGTAGGTGGTGGCTACACCTTC
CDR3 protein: CASRQGVGGGYTF

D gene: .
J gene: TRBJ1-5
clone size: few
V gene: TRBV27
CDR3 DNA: TGTGCCAGCAGTTTCACAGGCAATCAGCCCCAGCATTTT
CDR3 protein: CASSFTGNQPQHF

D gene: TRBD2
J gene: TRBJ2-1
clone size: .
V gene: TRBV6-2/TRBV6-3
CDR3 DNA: TGTGCCAGCAGTTATACGGGAGGGCGCAATGAGCAGTTCTTC
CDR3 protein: CASSYTGGRNEQFF

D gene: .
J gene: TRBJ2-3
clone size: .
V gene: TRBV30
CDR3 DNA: TGTGCCTGGGTTTTTCAGGGGGGGACAGATACGCAGTATTTT
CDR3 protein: CAWVFQGGTDTQYF

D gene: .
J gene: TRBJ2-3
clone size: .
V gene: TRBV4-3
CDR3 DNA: TGCGCCAGCAGCCAAGGGACCCTGAGCACAGATACGCAGTATTTT
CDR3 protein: CASSQGTLSTDTQYF

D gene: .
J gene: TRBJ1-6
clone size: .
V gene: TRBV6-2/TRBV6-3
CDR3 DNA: TGTGCCAGCAGTGCTCAGGGACGCGGAAATAATTCACCCCTCCACTTT
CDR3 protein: CASSAQGRGNNSPLHF

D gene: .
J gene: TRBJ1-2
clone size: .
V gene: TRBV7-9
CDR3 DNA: TGTGCCAGCAGCCCCACCAGCGGAACCCCACATATCTATGGCTACACCTTC
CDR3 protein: CASSPTSGTPHIYGYTF

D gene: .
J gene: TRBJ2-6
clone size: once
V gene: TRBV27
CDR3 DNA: TGTGCCAGCGGTTTGTGGGGGACTGGGGCCAACGTCCTGACTTTC
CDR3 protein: CASGLWGTGANVLTF

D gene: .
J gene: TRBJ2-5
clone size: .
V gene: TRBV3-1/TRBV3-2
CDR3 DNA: TGTGCCAGCAGCCCCAGCAGGTCGGAGACCCAGTACTTC
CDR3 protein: CASSPSRSETQYF

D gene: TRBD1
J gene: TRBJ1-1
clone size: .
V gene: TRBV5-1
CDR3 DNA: TGCGCCAGCACCCGGACAGGAGGGCCTGAAGCTTTCTTT
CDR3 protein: CASTRTGGPEAFF

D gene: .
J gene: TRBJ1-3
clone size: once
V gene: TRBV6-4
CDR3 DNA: TGTGCCAGCAGTGACCCATATAAGGGGCCTGGAAACACCATATATTTT
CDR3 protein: CASSDPYKGPGNTIYF

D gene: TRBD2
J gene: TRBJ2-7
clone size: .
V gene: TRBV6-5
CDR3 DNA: TGTGCCAGCAGTTACGTCCTAGCGGGTATGACCTACGAGCAGTACTTC
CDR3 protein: CASSYVLAGMTYEQYF

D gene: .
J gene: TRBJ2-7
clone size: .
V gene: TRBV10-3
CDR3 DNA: TGTGCCATCAGTGGCCCCCACGGCGGAGCCGCTAACGAGCAGTACTTC
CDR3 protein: CAISGPHGGAANEQYF

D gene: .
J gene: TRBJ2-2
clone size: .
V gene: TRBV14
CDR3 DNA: TGTGCCAGCAGCCAAGTAGCTGGGGGTGACACCGGGGAGCTGTTTTTT
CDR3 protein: CASSQVAGGDTGELFF

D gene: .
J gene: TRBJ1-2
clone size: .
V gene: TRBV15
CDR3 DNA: TGTGCCACCAGCATACAGGGTTTGCAGCATGGCTACACCTTC
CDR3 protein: CATSIQGLQHGYTF

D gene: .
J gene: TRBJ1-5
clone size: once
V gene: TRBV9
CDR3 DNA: TGTGCCAGCAGCGTAGAGCGGCTTCGGCACTGCAATCAGCCCCAGCATTTT
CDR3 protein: CASSVERLRHCNQPQHF

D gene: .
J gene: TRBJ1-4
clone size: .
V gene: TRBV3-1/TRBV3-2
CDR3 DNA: TGTGCCAGCAGCCAACTCCGCGAAAAACTGTTTTTT
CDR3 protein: CASSQLREKLFF

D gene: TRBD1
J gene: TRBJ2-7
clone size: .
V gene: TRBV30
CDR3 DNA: TGTGCCTGGAGTGGGACAGGGCACCCCTACGAGCAGTACTTC
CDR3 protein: CAWSGTGHPYEQYF

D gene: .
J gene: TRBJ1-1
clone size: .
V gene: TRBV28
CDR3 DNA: TGTGCCAGCAGTTTACCTCTTGCTCGAAGGACCGCGAACACTGAAGCTTTCTTT
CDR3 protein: CASSLPLARRTANTEAFF

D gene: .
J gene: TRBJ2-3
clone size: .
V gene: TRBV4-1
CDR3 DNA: TGCGCCAGCAGCCAAGAAAGGACAGTTAGGACAGATACGCAGTATTTT
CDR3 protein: CASSQERTVRTDTQYF

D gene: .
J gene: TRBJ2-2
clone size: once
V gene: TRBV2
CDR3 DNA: TGTGCCAGCGGGGGGACTTTCTACACCGGGGAGCTGTTTTTT
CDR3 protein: CASGGTFYTGELFF

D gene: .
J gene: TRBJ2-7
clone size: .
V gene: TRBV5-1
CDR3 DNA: TGCGCCAGCAGCAGGGGCCAGGAATCCTACGAGCAGTACTTC
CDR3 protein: CASSRGQESYEQYF

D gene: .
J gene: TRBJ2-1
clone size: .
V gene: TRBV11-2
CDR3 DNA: TGTGCCAGCAGCTATAGCGGCCCGGACAATGAGCAGTTCTTC
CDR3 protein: CASSYSGPDNEQFF

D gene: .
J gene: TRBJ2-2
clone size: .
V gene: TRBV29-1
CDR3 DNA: TGCAGCGTTGAGTCAGACTCCGGGGAGCTGTTTTTT
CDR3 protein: CSVESDSGELFF

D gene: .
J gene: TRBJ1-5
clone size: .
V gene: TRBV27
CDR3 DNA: TGTGCCAGCAGTTTATATATCCCCTCGACAGTTAGCAATCAGCCCCAGCATTTT
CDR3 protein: CASSLYIPSTVSNQPQHF

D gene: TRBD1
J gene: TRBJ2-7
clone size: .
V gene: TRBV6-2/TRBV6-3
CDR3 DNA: TGTGCCAGCAGCCGAGACAGGGACGAGCAGTACTTC
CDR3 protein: CASSRDRDEQYF

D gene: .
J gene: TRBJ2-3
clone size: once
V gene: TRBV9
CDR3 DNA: TGTGCCAGCAGCGTAGGACACACAGATACGCAGTATTTT
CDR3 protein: CASSVGHTDTQYF

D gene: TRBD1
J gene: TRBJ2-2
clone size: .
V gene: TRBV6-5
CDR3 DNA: TGTGCCAGCAGTCAGACAGGGATCCCCGGGGAGCTGTTTTTT
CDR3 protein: CASSQTGIPGELFF

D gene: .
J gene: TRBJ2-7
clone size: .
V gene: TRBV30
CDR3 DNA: TGTGCCTGGAGTGGCTTGGGGGCTACAGGGTTTGGAGAGCAGTACTTC
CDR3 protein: CAWSGLGATGFGEQYF

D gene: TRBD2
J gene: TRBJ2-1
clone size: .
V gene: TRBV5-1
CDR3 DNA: TGCGCCAGCAGCTTGTCGCCGACTAGCGGGAGTTACAATGAGCAGTTCTTC
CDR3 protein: CASSLSPTSGSYNEQFF

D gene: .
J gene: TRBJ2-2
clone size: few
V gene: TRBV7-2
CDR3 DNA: TGTGCCAGCAGCTTAGCCGCGGAGCCCACCGGGGAGCTGTTTTTT
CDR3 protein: CASSLAAEPTGELFF

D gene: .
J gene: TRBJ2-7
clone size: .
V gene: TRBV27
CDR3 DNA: TGTGCCAGCAGTTCGACCGGGACAAAAGGCTACGAGCAGTACTTC
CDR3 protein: CASSSTGTKGYEQYF

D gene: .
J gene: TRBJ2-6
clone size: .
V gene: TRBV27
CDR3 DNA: TGTGCCAGCAGGGAACCATCCTCTGGGGCCAACGTCCTGACTTTC
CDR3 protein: CASREPSSGANVLTF

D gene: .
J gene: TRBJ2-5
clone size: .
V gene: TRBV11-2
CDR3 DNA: TGTGCCAGCAGCTACCGGGCGAGTCAAGAGACCCAGTACTTC
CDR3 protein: CASSYRASQETQYF

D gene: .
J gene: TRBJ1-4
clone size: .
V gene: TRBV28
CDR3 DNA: TGTGCCAGCAGTTTTATGACAGGAACAACTAATGAAAAACTGTTTTTT
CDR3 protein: CASSFMTGTTNEKLFF

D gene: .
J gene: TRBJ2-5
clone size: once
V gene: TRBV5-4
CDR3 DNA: TGTGCCAGCAGCTTGTTAGGGGGTAGCCAAGAGACCCAGTACTTC
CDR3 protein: CASSLLGGSQETQYF

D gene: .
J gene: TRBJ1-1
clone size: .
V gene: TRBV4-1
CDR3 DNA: TGCGCCAGCAGCCCACTAGGCGGGTCTCAAGGGACGGGGACTTTCTTT
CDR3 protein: CASSPLGGSQGTGTFF